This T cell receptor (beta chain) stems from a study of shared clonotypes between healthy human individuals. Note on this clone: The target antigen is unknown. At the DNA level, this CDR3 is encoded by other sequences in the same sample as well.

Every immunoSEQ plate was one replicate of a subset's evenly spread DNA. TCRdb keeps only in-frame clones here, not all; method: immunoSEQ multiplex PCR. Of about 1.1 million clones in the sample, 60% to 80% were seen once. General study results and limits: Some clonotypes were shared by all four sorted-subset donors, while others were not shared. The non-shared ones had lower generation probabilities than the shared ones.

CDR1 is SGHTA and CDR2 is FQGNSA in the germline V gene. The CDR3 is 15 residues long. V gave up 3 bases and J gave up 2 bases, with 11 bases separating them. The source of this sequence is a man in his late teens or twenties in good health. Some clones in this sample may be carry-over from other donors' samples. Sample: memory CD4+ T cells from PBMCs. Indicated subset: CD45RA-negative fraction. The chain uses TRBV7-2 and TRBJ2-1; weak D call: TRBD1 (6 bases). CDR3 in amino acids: CASSFRTDPYNEQFF. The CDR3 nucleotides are TGTGCCAGCAGCTTTCGGACAGACCCCTACAATGAGCAGTTCTTC.